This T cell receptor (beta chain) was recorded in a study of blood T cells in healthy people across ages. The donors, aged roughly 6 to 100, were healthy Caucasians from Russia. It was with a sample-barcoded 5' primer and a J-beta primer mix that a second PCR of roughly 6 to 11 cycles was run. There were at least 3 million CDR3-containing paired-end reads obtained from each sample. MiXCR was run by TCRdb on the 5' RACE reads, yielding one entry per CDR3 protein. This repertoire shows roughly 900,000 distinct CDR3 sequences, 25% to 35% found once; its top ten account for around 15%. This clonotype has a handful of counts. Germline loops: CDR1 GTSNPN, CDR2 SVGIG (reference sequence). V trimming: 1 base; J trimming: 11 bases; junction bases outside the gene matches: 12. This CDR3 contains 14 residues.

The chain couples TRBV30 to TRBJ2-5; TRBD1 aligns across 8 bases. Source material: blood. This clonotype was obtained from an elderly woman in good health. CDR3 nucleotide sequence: TGTGCCTGGAGTGGACAGGGGAAAATCTATGAGCAGTACTTC. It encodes CAWSGQGKIYEQYF.